The 25 T cell receptor beta chains given below trace back to one sample, sequenced in a study of neoadjuvant anti-PD-1 for oral cavity cancer. Assay used: immunoSEQ multiplex PCR; TCRdb lists only in-frame clones, some missing. The top ten hold roughly 12% of the sample, which has 6,500 to 8,500 clones, around 50% seen once. Sequences were derived from tumor tissue, sampled before nivolumab (anti-PD-1) treatment. The receptors stem from a person aged 40 to 85 with oral cavity squamous cell carcinoma.

There are a few counts of this clone. This chain joins TRBV2 and TRBJ1-5, with 9 bases lining up with TRBD1. The CDR3 covers 14 residues. V lost 4 bases, J lost 5 bases, and 3 bases stayed unmatched. Per the germline V gene, CDR1 is SNHLY and CDR2 is FYNNEI. The CDR3 bases are TGTGCCAGCAGTGTGGGACAGGGAGATCAGCCCCAGCATTTT. As protein: CASSVGQGDQPQHF.

The CDR3 nucleotides read TGCGCCAGCAGCTTGGAGGGACCAAGCTCCTACAATGAGCAGTTCTTC. Translating it yields CASSLEGPSSYNEQFF. This chain joins TRBV5-1 and TRBJ2-1; D tentatively reads TRBD1 or TRBD2 (5 bases each). CDR3 length: 16 amino acids. V lost 0 bases and J 0 bases, leaving 10 bases between the germline ends. Germline V CDR1 and CDR2: SGHRS, YFSETQ. The whole variable domain, remainder taken from reference TRBV5-1 and TRBJ2-1, is KAGVTQTPRYLIKTRGQQVTLSCSPISGHRSVSWYQQTPGQGLQFLFEYFSETQRNKGNFPGRFSGRQFSNSRSEMNVSTLELGDSALYLCASSLEGPSSYNEQFFGPGTRLTVL.

This clone has only a few counts. The chain uses TRBV28 and TRBJ1-5; D not certain. The length of the CDR3 is 14 residues. The germline V gene has CDR1 MDHEN and CDR2 SYDVKM. Trimming pared 0 bases from V and 6 bases from J, leaving 9 bases between. The CDR3 reads CASSLWQDRQPQHF. In DNA form, the CDR3 reads TGTGCCAGCAGTTTATGGCAGGACCGTCAGCCCCAGCATTTT. The variable domain in full, completed from reference TRBV28 and TRBJ1-5, reads DVKVTQSSRYLVKRTGEKVFLECVQDMDHENMFWYRQDPGLGLRLIYFSYDVKMKEKGDIPEGYSVSREKKERFSLILESASTNQTSMYLCASSLWQDRQPQHFGDGTRLSIL.

This clone was seen more than once but under ten times. The chain couples TRBV7-9 to TRBJ2-3, with 7 nucleotides matching TRBD2. Trimming removed 5 bases from V and 0 bases from J; junction bases left unmatched: 5. The CDR3 is 15 residues long. Germline V CDR1 and CDR2: SEHNR, FQNEAQ (reference sequence). In DNA, the CDR3 is TGTGCCAGCAGCATTACTAGCGTTAGCACAGATACGCAGTATTTT. Its protein is CASSITSVSTDTQYF.

The gene calls are TRBV5-4 and TRBJ1-1; TRBD1 agrees at 7 bases. The CDR3 is made up of 15 amino acids. Germline lookup yields CDR1 SGHNT and CDR2 YYREEE (reference sequence). Trimming took 7 bases from V and 1 from J; bases not matched to a gene: 10. The CDR3 sequence is CASLDARTGNTEAFF. CDR3 sequence (DNA): TGTGCCAGCTTGGACGCCAGGACAGGGAACACTGAAGCTTTCTTT. The variable domain in full, completed from reference TRBV5-4 and TRBJ1-1, reads ETGVTQSPTHLIKTRGQQVTLRCSSQSGHNTVSWYQQALGQGPQFIFQYYREEENGRGNFPPRFSGLQFPNYSSELNVNALELDDSALYLCASLDARTGNTEAFFGQGTRLTVV.

This clone was detected a few times. This chain connects TRBV5-6 to TRBJ2-6; D is unresolved. Germline V gene lookup returns CDR1 SGHDT and CDR2 YYEEEE. The CDR3 has 16 residues. V dropped 0 bases and J dropped 2 bases, with 9 bases sitting between them. The chain's CDR3 is CASSLGWQTGANVLTF. Here the CDR3 DNA reads TGTGCCAGCAGCTTGGGCTGGCAAACTGGGGCCAACGTCCTGACTTTC.

V is TRBV5-6 and J is TRBJ2-7, with D hard to call. The CDR3 is 11 residues long. The V and J ends lost 4 bases and 3 bases respectively, with 5 bases between them. Germline loops: CDR1 SGHDT, CDR2 YYEEEE. DNA of the CDR3: TGTGCCAGCAGCCGATTCTACGAGCAGTACTTC. Translating gives CASSRFYEQYF.

This sequence joins TRBV27 and TRBJ2-6, with D possibly being TRBD1 (5 bases). CDR1 is MNHEY and CDR2 is SMNVEV in the germline V gene (reference sequence). The CDR3 covers 15 residues. Trimming stripped 6 bases from V and 1 base from J, with 10 bases between. The chain's CDR3 is CASRSTVSGANVLTF. As DNA, the CDR3 is TGTGCCAGCAGATCGACAGTATCTGGGGCCAACGTCCTGACTTTC.

A few counts support this clone. The chain recombines TRBV2 with TRBJ2-1; 7 positions agree with TRBD1. The J segment lost 6 bases and the V segment lost 6 bases, leaving 8 bases of the junction unmatched. There are 14 residues in the CDR3. The germline V gene has CDR1 SNHLY and CDR2 FYNNEI. The CDR3 loop is CASRGDRASNEQFF. The CDR3 nucleotides are TGTGCCAGCAGAGGAGACAGGGCCTCCAATGAGCAGTTCTTC.

The chain carries TRBV7-8 and TRBJ1-5; TRBD1 aligns across 8 bases. The junction had 5 bases not matched to a gene; V was cut back by 5 bases and J by 2 bases. The CDR3 loop spans 15 amino acids. CDR1 and CDR2 from the germline V gene are SGHVS and FQNEAQ. The DNA for the CDR3 is TGTGCCAGCAGCCGAGGGGGACAGGGCAATCAGCCCCAGCATTTT. Translation: CASSRGGQGNQPQHF.

This clone was detected a few times. The chain is built from TRBV28 and TRBJ1-2; 8 positions match TRBD1. The V and J ends lost 7 bases and 6 bases, in that order; junction bases with no gene match: 16. The CDR3 has 16 amino acids. The germline CDR1 and CDR2 sequences are MDHEN and SYDVKM. The CDR3 coding sequence is TGTGCCAGCATCGGCGGGGCAGGGGGCGCTATTAATGGCTACACCTTC. It yields the protein CASIGGAGGAINGYTF.

V usage is TRBV4-1 and J usage is TRBJ2-2; maybe TRBD2 (6 bases). V was pared by 0 bases and J by 4 bases, with 15 bases between. Germline V gives CDR1 MGHRA, CDR2 YSYEKL. This CDR3 is built from 17 residues. The CDR3 sequence: CASSQDVFAGGTGELFF. Written as DNA, the CDR3 is TGCGCCAGCAGCCAAGATGTTTTCGCCGGGGGCACCGGGGAGCTGTTTTTT.

V gene TRBV7-6 combines with J gene TRBJ2-7; 11 bases fit TRBD1. Germline CDR1 SGHVS, CDR2 FNYEAQ. This CDR3 has 14 amino acids. V gave up 5 bases and J gave up 6 bases; unmatched junction bases: 6. This CDR3 reads CASSQDRGPREQYF. The DNA for the CDR3 is TGTGCCAGCAGCCAGGACAGGGGGCCCCGCGAGCAGTACTTC.

This chain joins TRBV14 and TRBJ2-7; TRBD2 matches 10 bases. Germline V CDR1 and CDR2: SGHDN, FVKESK. V lost 4 bases and J lost 3; bases outside the gene matches: 9. The CDR3 covers 16 residues. CDR3 sequence reads: CASSPLGTSGIYEQYF. CDR3 sequence (DNA): TGTGCCAGCAGCCCCCTGGGAACTAGCGGGATCTACGAGCAGTACTTC.

The chain employs TRBV19 and TRBJ1-5; 9 nucleotides align to TRBD1. The junction had 15 bases not matched to a gene; V was cut back by 10 bases and J by 5 bases. CDR3 length: 16 amino acids. CDR1 is LNHDA and CDR2 is SQIVND in the germline V gene (reference sequence). In DNA, the CDR3 is TGTGCCACAAGTAGCATTCCGGGACAGGGAGATCAGCCCCAGCATTTT. Encoded protein: CATSSIPGQGDQPQHF. Variable domain in full (rest from reference TRBV19 and TRBJ1-5): DGGITQSPKYLFRKEGQNVTLSCEQNLNHDAMYWYRQDPGQGLRLIYYSQIVNDFQKGDIAEGYSVSREKKESFPLTVTSAQKNPTAFYLCATSSIPGQGDQPQHFGDGTRLSIL.

The chain has TRBV2 and TRBJ2-7; no firm D call. The CDR3 contains 11 residues. Germline V lookup: CDR1 SNHLY, CDR2 FYNNEI. Deletions cut 2 bases from V and 9 bases from J, with 8 bases between. CDR3 residues: CASSETAVQYF. The CDR3, as DNA: TGTGCCAGCAGTGAAACGGCCGTGCAGTACTTC.

CDR3 DNA: TGTGCCTGGAGAGGGGGGGCGTTCGTCACTGAAGCTTTCTTT. This translates into CAWRGGAFVTEAFF. The gene calls are TRBV30 and TRBJ1-1; a weak D match, TRBD1 (6 bases). Trimming cost V 3 bases and J 4 bases, with 15 bases left between them. This CDR3 region has 14 residues. In germline, CDR1 is GTSNPN, CDR2 SVGIG (reference sequence). Looking up the rest from reference TRBV30 and TRBJ1-1 gives the full variable domain: SQTIHQWPATLVQPVGSPLSLECTVEGTSNPNLYWYRQAAGRGLQLLFYSVGIGQISSEVPQNLSASRPQDRQFILSSKKLLLSDSGFYLCAWRGGAFVTEAFFGQGTRLTVV.

DNA for the CDR3: TGTGCCAGCACCGTACAGGCGAGGGTGACTGAAGCTTTCTTT. As protein: CASTVQARVTEAFF. The gene calls are TRBV7-8 and TRBJ1-1, with a possible D match to TRBD1 (5 bases). This CDR3 has 14 amino acids. Germline V lookup: CDR1 SGHVS, CDR2 FQNEAQ. The V end was cut by 7 bases, the J end by 5 bases, with 17 bases between.

This chain joins TRBV6-5 and TRBJ2-7, with TRBD1 matching 11 bases. Germline lookup yields CDR1 MNHEY and CDR2 SVGAGI. V lost 6 bases and J lost 2; bases outside the gene matches: 6. The CDR3 runs to 15 residues. CDR3 region: CASRDRGLAAYEQYF. The CDR3 DNA follows: TGTGCCAGCAGGGACAGGGGGCTAGCGGCCTACGAGCAGTACTTC.

J is TRBJ1-2 and V is TRBV11-3; D remains unclear. The CDR3 totals 13 residues. V was pared by 1 base and J by 10 bases, with 13 bases between. Per germline, CDR1 SGHNT and CDR2 YENEEA. The CDR3 here is CASSLVEGKDYTF. CDR3 coding DNA: TGTGCCAGCAGCTTAGTCGAAGGGAAGGACTACACCTTC.

A few counts support this clone. J is TRBJ1-2 and V is TRBV12-5, with D perhaps TRBD1 (6 bases). From germline, CDR1 is LGHNT and CDR2 FRNRAP. V was shortened by 0 bases and J by 2 bases, with 16 bases between the two germline ends. CDR3 length: 17 residues. The CDR3 DNA reads as TGTGCTAGTGGTTTGGTACGCGGCCAGGGGAAAAACTATGGCTACACCTTC. This gives the protein CASGLVRGQGKNYGYTF.

This clone has more than one count but fewer than ten. The chain couples TRBV7-8 to TRBJ2-5, with D perhaps assigned TRBD1 or TRBD2 (6 bases each). Per the germline V gene, CDR1 is SGHVS and CDR2 is FQNEAQ. This CDR3 region has 14 residues. Trimming stripped 7 bases from V and 10 bases from J, with 22 bases between. DNA for the CDR3: TGTGCCAGCACCCCTTACGAGCCGGGGGCGGACCAGTACTTC. Translated: CASTPYEPGADQYF.

The table lists this clone with a few counts. The V and J genes are TRBV7-8 and TRBJ2-5; 8 bases align to TRBD1. Germline-derived CDR1 and CDR2 are SGHVS and FQNEAQ. With 5 bases clipped from V and 5 bases from J, the junction kept 10 bases outside the gene matches. This CDR3 region has 15 residues. This chain's CDR3 is CASSMSTGVYETQYF. CDR3 DNA: TGTGCCAGCAGCATGTCGACAGGGGTATACGAGACCCAGTACTTC.

This clone turned up a few times. The rearrangement joins TRBV19 to TRBJ2-2; D call uncertain. CDR3 length equals 16 residues. The germline V gene has CDR1 LNHDA and CDR2 SQIVND (reference sequence). V was clipped by 3 bases and J by 3 bases, with 14 bases between them. The CDR3 DNA reads as TGTGCCAGTAGTATTTTTAGGCAGGTGGACACCGGGGAGCTGTTTTTT. Protein: CASSIFRQVDTGELFF.

This clone was detected once. The rearrangement joins TRBV6-5 to TRBJ2-7, with 8 bases matching TRBD1. CDR3 size: 15 residues. Germline V lookup: CDR1 MNHEY, CDR2 SVGAGI. Germline trimming cut 10 bases from V and 0 bases from J; bases unmatched to any gene: 11. In nucleotides, the CDR3 is TGTGCCACATCCGGACGGACAGGGAACTCCTACGAGCAGTACTTC. This sequence encodes CATSGRTGNSYEQYF.